These T cell receptor beta chains were read from a single sample in a study of CD8 T cells in Susac syndrome. TCRdb re-called the immunoSEQ multiplex PCR reads through MiXCR, storing one row per CDR3 protein. The sample contains some 260,000 distinct CDR3 sequences, roughly 84% of which appear only once. The sample taken for sequencing was CD8+ T cells from PBMCs. The receptors stem from a human donor with multiple sclerosis. CDR3s leave out the opening cysteine and the closing phenylalanine or tryptophan.

CDR3 | J | V
ASSRDSSVTQY | TRBJ2-5 | TRBV5-1
ASSLEAVGGNTIY | TRBJ1-3 | TRBV7-9
ASSPGGPEQY | TRBJ2-7 | TRBV9
ASSPISSYNEQF | TRBJ2-1 | TRBV6-5
ASTPAGGSHTGELF | TRBJ2-2 | TRBV25-1
ASSRRQGASSTDTQY | TRBJ2-3 | TRBV7-2
ASSEPGLAGVRTGELF | TRBJ2-2 | TRBV2
ASRSGDGNNEQF | TRBJ2-1 | TRBV19
ASSMVLDTEAF | TRBJ1-1 | TRBV19
ASSQGVAASTDTQY | TRBJ2-3 | TRBV4-1
ASSLAGLAGVNEQF | TRBJ2-1 | TRBV7-8
ASSPPGRQVPNQPQH | TRBJ1-5 | TRBV2
ASSQDQKGYT | TRBJ1-2 | TRBV4-1
ASSLSLSGATDTQY | TRBJ2-3 | TRBV27
ASSYSEGRYEQY | TRBJ2-7 | TRBV6-5
SARDLGLAGAKNIQY | TRBJ2-4 | TRBV20-1
ASSLDGSYEQY | TRBJ2-7 | TRBV5-4
ASRAGSADTQY | TRBJ2-3 | TRBV27
ASSSRENGELF | TRBJ2-2 | TRBV6-5
ASSYRHSNQPQH | TRBJ1-5 | TRBV27
ASSLPTSNQPQH | TRBJ1-5 | TRBV28
ASTQGDRYLTGELF | TRBJ2-2 | TRBV4-1
SVAWGANGYT | TRBJ1-2 | TRBV29-1
SVGVGQKGEQY | TRBJ2-7 | TRBV29-1
ASRDSTIGLAGGRRNEQF | TRBJ2-1 | TRBV3-1
ASSFARQGMSEAF | TRBJ1-1 | TRBV11-2
ASSPLLTAASGNTIY | TRBJ1-3 | TRBV18
ASSPEPYQGWDPQETQY | TRBJ2-5 | TRBV12-3/TRBV12-4
SATNRDRRYEQY | TRBJ2-7 | TRBV20-1
ASSRDASSGNTIY | TRBJ1-3 | TRBV6-1
ASSPGLADTNNEQF | TRBJ2-1 | TRBV14
ASSEVDEQY | TRBJ2-7 | TRBV12-3/TRBV12-4
ASSVGHPNTEAF | TRBJ1-1 | TRBV9
ASSTGTDRVGELF | TRBJ2-2 | TRBV12-3/TRBV12-4
ASSPSRTGWNVEQY | TRBJ2-7 | TRBV12-3/TRBV12-4
AWKSRSGESYNEQF | TRBJ2-1 | TRBV30
ASRRDPQETQY | TRBJ2-5 | TRBV5-8
SARERGATGRDTQY | TRBJ2-3 | TRBV20-1
ASSYSGLNYEQY | TRBJ2-7 | TRBV6-5
SARLAGDVDEQF | TRBJ2-1 | TRBV20-1
ASRLSWGSGYGYT | TRBJ1-2 | TRBV27
ASIPIHDRPPPGYEQY | TRBJ2-7 | TRBV19
ASSQDEGADEQF | TRBJ2-1 | TRBV3-1
ASSADLRYEQY | TRBJ2-7 | TRBV7-2
SASNLADYEQY | TRBJ2-7 | TRBV20-1
ASSYSGSAADTQY | TRBJ2-3 | TRBV6-2/TRBV6-3
SVDAIGGYT | TRBJ1-2 | TRBV29-1
ASSFLLRRETTDTQY | TRBJ2-3 | TRBV27
ASTPAFANTGELF | TRBJ2-2 | TRBV5-1
ASSATPGEQY | TRBJ2-7 | TRBV25-1
ASFGGIGETQY | TRBJ2-5 | TRBV7-9
ASSKVPLSGRPEQF | TRBJ2-1 | TRBV21-1
ASWPPGLPGAF | TRBJ1-1 | TRBV27
ASSPDGDEQF | TRBJ2-1 | TRBV7-9
ASSLPGLAGDNEQF | TRBJ2-1 | TRBV28
ASSQGRQGEGETQY | TRBJ2-5 | TRBV4-1
ASSLDNGYGYT | TRBJ1-2 | TRBV7-9
AREGWTNTEAF | TRBJ1-1 | TRBV2
ASRALWEAGIYEQY | TRBJ2-7 | TRBV27
ATRGRGSGELF | TRBJ2-2 | TRBV24-1